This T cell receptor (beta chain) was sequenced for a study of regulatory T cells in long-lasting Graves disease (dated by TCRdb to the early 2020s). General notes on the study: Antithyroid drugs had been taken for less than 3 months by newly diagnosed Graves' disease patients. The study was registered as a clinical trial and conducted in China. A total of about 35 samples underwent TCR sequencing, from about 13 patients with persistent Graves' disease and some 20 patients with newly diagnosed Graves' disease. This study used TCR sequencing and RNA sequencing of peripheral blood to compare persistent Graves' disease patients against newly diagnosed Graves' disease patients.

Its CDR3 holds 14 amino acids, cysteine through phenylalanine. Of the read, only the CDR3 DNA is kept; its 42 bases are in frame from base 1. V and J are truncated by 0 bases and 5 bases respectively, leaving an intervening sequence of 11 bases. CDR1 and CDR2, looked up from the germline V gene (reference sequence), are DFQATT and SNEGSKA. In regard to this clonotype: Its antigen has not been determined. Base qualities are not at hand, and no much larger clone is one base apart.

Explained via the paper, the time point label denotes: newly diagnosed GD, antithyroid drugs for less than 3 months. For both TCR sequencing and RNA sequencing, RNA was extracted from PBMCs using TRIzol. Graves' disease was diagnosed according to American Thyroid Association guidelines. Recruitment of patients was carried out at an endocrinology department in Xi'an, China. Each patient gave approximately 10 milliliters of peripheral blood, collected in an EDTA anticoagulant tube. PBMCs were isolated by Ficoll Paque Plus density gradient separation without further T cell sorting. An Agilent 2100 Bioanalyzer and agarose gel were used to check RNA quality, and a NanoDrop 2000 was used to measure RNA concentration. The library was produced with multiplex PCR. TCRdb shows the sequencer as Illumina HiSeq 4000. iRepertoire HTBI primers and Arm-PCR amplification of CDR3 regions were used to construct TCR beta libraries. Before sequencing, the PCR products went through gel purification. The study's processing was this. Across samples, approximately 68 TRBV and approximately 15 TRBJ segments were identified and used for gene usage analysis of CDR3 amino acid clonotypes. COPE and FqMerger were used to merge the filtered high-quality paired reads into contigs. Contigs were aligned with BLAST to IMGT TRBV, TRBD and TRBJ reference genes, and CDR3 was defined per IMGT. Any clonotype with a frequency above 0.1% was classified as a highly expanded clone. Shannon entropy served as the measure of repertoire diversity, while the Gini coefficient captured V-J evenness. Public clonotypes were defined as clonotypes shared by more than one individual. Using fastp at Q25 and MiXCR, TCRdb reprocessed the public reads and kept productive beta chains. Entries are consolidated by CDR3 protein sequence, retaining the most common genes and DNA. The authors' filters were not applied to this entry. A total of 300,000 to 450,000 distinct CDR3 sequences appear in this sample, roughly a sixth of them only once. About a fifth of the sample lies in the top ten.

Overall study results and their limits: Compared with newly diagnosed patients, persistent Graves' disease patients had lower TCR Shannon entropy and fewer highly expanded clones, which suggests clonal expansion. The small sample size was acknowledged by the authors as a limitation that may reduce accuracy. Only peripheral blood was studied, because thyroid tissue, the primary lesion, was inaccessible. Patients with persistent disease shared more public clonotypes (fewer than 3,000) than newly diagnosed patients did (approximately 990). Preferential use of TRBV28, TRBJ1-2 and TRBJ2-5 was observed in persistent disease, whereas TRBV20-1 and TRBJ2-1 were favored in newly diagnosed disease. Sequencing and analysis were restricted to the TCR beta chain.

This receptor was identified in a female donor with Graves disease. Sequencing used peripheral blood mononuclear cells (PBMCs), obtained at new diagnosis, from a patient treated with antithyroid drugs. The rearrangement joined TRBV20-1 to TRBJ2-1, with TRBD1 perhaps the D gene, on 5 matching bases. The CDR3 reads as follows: CSARDPTGNNEQFF. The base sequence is TGCAGTGCTAGAGATCCAACAGGAAACAATGAGCAGTTCTTC.